What follows are 14 T cell receptor beta chains derived from one specimen sequenced in a study of graft-versus-host responses after intestinal transplantation. The antigens these receptors bind are not known. Profiled with immunoSEQ multiplex PCR; TCRdb holds only in-frame clones, not every one. In the table there are under 95,000 clones, roughly four fifths of which are singletons. Sequencing used unstimulated CD4+ T cells sorted from spleen or lymph node cells, obtained before intestinal transplant. The origin of the receptors is a human donor who received an intestinal transplant.

The chain employs TRBV29-1 and TRBJ2-5; TRBD1 might be the D (6 bases). CDR1 is SQVTM and CDR2 is ANQGSEA in the germline V gene. This CDR3 is built from 13 residues. V lost 2 bases to trimming and J lost 2 bases, with 9 bases between them. In nucleotides, the CDR3 is TGCAGCGTTGAACGGGACATACAAGAGACCCAGTACTTC. Residues: CSVERDIQETQYF.

The chain has TRBV19 and TRBJ1-5, with a tentative D call TRBD1 (6 bases). The CDR3 spans 17 residues. Germline V lookup: CDR1 LNHDA, CDR2 SQIVND (reference sequence). Trimming cost V 0 bases and J 7 bases, with 19 bases left between them. The CDR3 loop is CASSIDSAQGSRQPQHF. CDR3 coding DNA: TGTGCCAGTAGTATAGATTCGGCACAGGGAAGTCGGCAGCCCCAGCATTTT.

Regarding this clone: One junction end disagrees with the germline gene, perhaps due to a read error. V is TRBV7-7 and J is TRBJ2-2; TRBD1 might be the D (6 bases). Germline V lookup: CDR1 SSHAT, CDR2 FNYEAQ (reference sequence). CDR3 length: 15 amino acids. The CDR3 DNA sequence: TGTGCTAGCAGCTTGGGGGCCAGCGTCACCGGGGAGCTGTTTTTT. It is translated as CASSLGASVTGELFF. Variable domain in full (rest from reference TRBV7-7 and TRBJ2-2): GAGVSQSPRYKVTKRGQDVTLRCDPISSHATLYWYQQALGQGPEFLTYFNYEAQPDKSGLPSDRFSAERPEGSISTLTIQRTEQRDSAMYRCASSLGASVTGELFFGEGSRLTVL.

The chain couples TRBV18 to TRBJ1-1; D call uncertain. The CDR3 runs to 12 residues. CDR1 is KGHSH, CDR2 LQKENI, per germline. V was pared by 6 bases and J by 8 bases, with 13 bases between. CDR3 nucleotides: TGTGCCAGCTCCACAGATGGAGGAGAAGCTTTCTTT. Translating it yields CASSTDGGEAFF.

The chain uses TRBV20-1 and TRBJ1-4; unclear D gene. V lost 4 bases, J lost 8 bases, and 8 bases lay in between. Germline CDR1 and CDR2: DFQATT and SNEGSKA (reference sequence). The CDR3 covers 11 residues. The CDR3 here is CSANREEKLFF. DNA of the CDR3: TGCAGTGCTAACCGGGAGGAAAAACTGTTTTTT.

This clone came up a few times. The chain is built from TRBV28 and TRBJ2-2, with 8 positions matching TRBD2. CDR1 is MDHEN and CDR2 is SYDVKM in the germline V gene. The CDR3 covers 18 residues. With 5 bases clipped from V and 5 bases from J, the junction kept 16 bases outside the gene matches. CDR3 in DNA: TGTGCCAGCAGTCTCAACCCGACTAGCGTTACGTGGACCGGGGAGCTGTTTTTT. Protein: CASSLNPTSVTWTGELFF.

CDR3 sequence reads: CASSLSLAGGRETQYF. CDR3 nucleotides: TGCGCCAGCAGCTTGTCACTAGCGGGAGGGAGAGAGACCCAGTACTTC. This chain connects TRBV5-1 to TRBJ2-5; TRBD2 matches at 13 bases. Germline V gives CDR1 SGHRS, CDR2 YFSETQ. The CDR3 loop spans 16 amino acids. V lost 1 base to trimming and J lost 4 bases; unmatched junction nucleotides: 4.

The genes are TRBV19 and TRBJ2-1, with 8 bases fitting TRBD2. The CDR3 is made up of 16 amino acids. V was pared by 4 bases and J by 7 bases, with 12 bases of the junction left unmatched. Germline CDR1 LNHDA, CDR2 SQIVND (reference sequence). CDR3: CASSTTSSGSKNEQFF. CDR3 nucleotides: TGTGCCAGTAGTACAACCTCTAGCGGGTCTAAGAATGAGCAGTTCTTC.

The rearrangement joins TRBV10-3 to TRBJ1-5; 7 positions match TRBD1. The CDR3 is made up of 17 amino acids. Germline trimming cut 3 bases from V and 0 bases from J; bases unmatched to any gene: 8. CDR1 ENHRY and CDR2 SYGVKD come from the germline V gene. CDR3 sequence (DNA): TGTGCCATCAGTGACCAGACAGGGATGGTTAGCAATCAGCCCCAGCATTTT. It codes for CAISDQTGMVSNQPQHF.

The chain has TRBV5-4 and TRBJ1-2; TRBD1 matches 7 bases. CDR3 length: 15 amino acids. Germline V gives CDR1 SGHNT, CDR2 YYREEE (reference sequence). V dropped 4 bases and J dropped 4; count of bases not matched to a gene: 10. The DNA for the CDR3 is TGTGCCAGCAGCGTCGACAGGGCGGCGGGCTATGGCTACACCTTC. Amino acid sequence: CASSVDRAAGYGYTF. Filled out from reference TRBV5-4 and TRBJ1-2, the complete variable domain reads ETGVTQSPTHLIKTRGQQVTLRCSSQSGHNTVSWYQQALGQGPQFIFQYYREEENGRGNFPPRFSGLQFPNYSSELNVNALELDDSALYLCASSVDRAAGYGYTFGSGTRLTVV.

As DNA, the CDR3 is TGTGCCAGCAGCTTGCTCGGGCGGGACGAGCAGTACTTC. This codes for CASSLLGRDEQYF. The chain is built from TRBV5-6 and TRBJ2-5; a weak D match, TRBD2 (5 bases). The J call may be faulty, since TRBJ2-7 better matches the DNA end. This CDR3 region has 13 residues. CDR1 and CDR2 (germline): SGHDT, YYEEEE.

The chain employs TRBV28 and TRBJ1-3; D unclear. Germline V gene data show CDR1 as MDHEN and CDR2 as SYDVKM. This CDR3 has 14 amino acids. Trimming removed 2 bases at V and 3 bases at J, with 8 bases between. DNA for the CDR3: TGTGCCAGCAGTTTACCACAGAATGGAAACACCATATATTTT. It is translated as CASSLPQNGNTIYF.

V and J are TRBV11-2 and TRBJ1-4; D gene uncertain. In germline, CDR1 is SGHAT, CDR2 FQNNGV. V lost 0 bases, J lost 7 bases, and 15 bases lay in between. This CDR3 has 16 residues. The CDR3 sequence: CASSLDRGVGFEKLFF. The DNA of the CDR3 is TGTGCCAGCAGCTTAGATCGGGGAGTCGGTTTTGAAAAACTGTTTTTT.

For the CDR3, the DNA is TGTGCCAGCAGCTCGGTCACCGGGGAGCTGTTTTTT. Protein: CASSSVTGELFF. V is TRBV5-6 and J is TRBJ2-2, with D unresolved. Germline assignment: CDR1 SGHDT and CDR2 YYEEEE. The length of the CDR3 is 12 residues. The V end lost 3 bases, the J end lost 4 bases, and 4 bases lay between the germline ends.